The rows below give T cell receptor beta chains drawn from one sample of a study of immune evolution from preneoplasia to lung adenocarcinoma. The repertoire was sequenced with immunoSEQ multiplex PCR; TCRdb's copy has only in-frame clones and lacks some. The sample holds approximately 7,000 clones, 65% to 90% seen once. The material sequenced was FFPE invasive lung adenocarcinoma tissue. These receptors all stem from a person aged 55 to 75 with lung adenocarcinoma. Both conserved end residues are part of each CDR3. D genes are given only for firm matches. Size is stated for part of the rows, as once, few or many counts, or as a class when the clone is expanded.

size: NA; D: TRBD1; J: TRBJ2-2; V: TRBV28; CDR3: CASSLGQVNTGELFF; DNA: TGTGCCAGCAGCCTGGGACAGGTGAACACCGGGGAGCTGTTTTTT
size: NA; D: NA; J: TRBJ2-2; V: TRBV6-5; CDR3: CASTRVGKGGELFF; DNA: TGTGCCAGCACAAGAGTTGGCAAGGGCGGGGAGCTGTTTTTT
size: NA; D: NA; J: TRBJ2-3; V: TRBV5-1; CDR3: CASSLGTIAFTDTQYF; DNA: TGCGCCAGCAGCTTGGGGACCATAGCCTTCACAGATACGCAGTATTTT
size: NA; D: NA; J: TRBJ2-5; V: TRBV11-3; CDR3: CASSLTRETQYF; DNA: TGTGCCAGCAGCTTAACGCGGGAGACCCAGTACTTC
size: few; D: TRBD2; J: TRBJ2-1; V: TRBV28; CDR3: CASSPSTVTSGVSYNEQFF; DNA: TGTGCCAGCAGTCCCTCCACCGTAACTAGCGGAGTTTCCTACAATGAGCAGTTCTTC
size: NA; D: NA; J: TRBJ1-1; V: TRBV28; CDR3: CASSNGQSNTEAFF; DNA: TGTGCCAGCAGTAACGGACAGAGCAACACTGAAGCTTTCTTT
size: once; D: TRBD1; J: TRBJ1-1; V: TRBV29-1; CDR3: CSVHGQGVDTEAFF; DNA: TGCAGCGTTCATGGGCAGGGGGTAGACACTGAAGCTTTCTTT
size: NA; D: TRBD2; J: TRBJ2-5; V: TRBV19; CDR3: CASSTWGLAGQETQYF; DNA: TGTGCCAGTAGTACCTGGGGACTAGCGGGACAAGAGACCCAGTACTTC
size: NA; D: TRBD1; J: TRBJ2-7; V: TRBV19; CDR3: CASSIGQGTSYEQYF; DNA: TGTGCCAGTAGTATCGGACAGGGGACTTCCTACGAGCAGTACTTC
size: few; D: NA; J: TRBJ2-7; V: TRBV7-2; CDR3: CASSPRDPTFEQYF; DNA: TGTGCCAGCAGTCCCCGGGACCCTACGTTCGAGCAGTACTTC